Listed here are 9 T cell receptor beta chains from one sample, sequenced in a study of blood T cell repertoires in COVID-19. Only in-frame clones appear in the TCRdb table, and some are missing; sequencing was by immunoSEQ multiplex PCR. The sample yields 170,000 or so clones, around 87% seen once. Sample: peripheral blood. Receptors were obtained from a man in his 60s with COVID-19, enrolled during active disease.

This sequence joins TRBV5-1 and TRBJ2-7; TRBD1 agrees at 8 bases. Trimming removed 2 bases from V and 7 bases from J; junction bases left unmatched: 17. Per germline, CDR1 SGHRS and CDR2 YFSETQ. The CDR3 consists of 17 residues. CDR3 protein: CASSFRSGGGGLGEQYF. DNA of the CDR3: TGCGCCAGCAGCTTCAGATCAGGGGGCGGCGGTCTGGGGGAGCAGTACTTC.

The chain is built from TRBV7-2 and TRBJ1-6; D is uncertain. Germline CDR1 SGHTA, CDR2 FQGNSA. Trimming stripped 3 bases from V and 8 bases from J, with 14 bases between. The CDR3 has 15 amino acids. The CDR3 DNA is TGTGCCAGCAGCTTCGAGGGAAACTTCGATTCACCCCTCCACTTT. This gives the protein CASSFEGNFDSPLHF. The variable domain in full, completed from reference TRBV7-2 and TRBJ1-6, reads GAGVSQSPSNKVTEKGKDVELRCDPISGHTALYWYRQSLGQGLEFLIYFQGNSAPDKSGLPSDRFSAERTGGSVSTLTIQRTQQEDSAVYLCASSFEGNFDSPLHFGNGTRLTVT.

This rearrangement joins TRBV11-2 to TRBJ1-4; 7 positions agree with TRBD1. The CDR3 has 13 amino acids. Trimming cost V 5 bases and J 13 bases; bases outside gene matches: 10. Germline CDR1 and CDR2: SGHAT and FQNNGV. The CDR3 sequence: CASSRHDRDILFF. CDR3 DNA sequence: TGTGCCAGCAGCCGACACGACAGGGATATACTGTTTTTT. The whole variable domain, remainder taken from reference TRBV11-2 and TRBJ1-4, is EAGVAQSPRYKIIEKRQSVAFWCNPISGHATLYWYQQILGQGPKLLIQFQNNGVVDDSQLPKDRFSAERLKGVDSTLKIQPAKLEDSAVYLCASSRHDRDILFFGSGTQLSVL.

This sequence joins TRBV12-3 or TRBV12-4 and TRBJ2-1, with no clear D. V gave up 5 bases and J gave up 4 bases, with 3 bases separating them. CDR3 length equals 11 residues. CDR3 in amino acids: CASSEYNEQFF. The CDR3 nucleotides read TGTGCCAGCAGTGAGTACAATGAGCAGTTCTTC.

This clone appeared once. CDR3 sequence reads: CASSRSGQHYEQYF. The CDR3, as DNA: TGTGCCAGCAGCCGGTCGGGACAGCACTACGAGCAGTACTTC. The chain uses TRBV3-1 (or the pseudogene TRBV3-2) and TRBJ2-7, with 7 bases aligning to TRBD1. Trimming took 4 bases from V and 3 from J; bases not matched to a gene: 6. This CDR3 has 14 amino acids. Looked up from germline, CDR1 is LGHDT and CDR2 is YNNKEL (reference sequence).

This clone was seen once. The chain combines TRBV28 with TRBJ2-7, with TRBD1 as a possible D gene (5 bases). CDR1 and CDR2 from the germline V gene are MDHEN and SYDVKM. The CDR3 sequence is 16 residues long. Trimming removed 4 bases at V and 1 base at J, with 17 bases between. For the CDR3, the DNA is TGTGCCAGCAGTTCACCGGCAGGGTATCAGTCCTACGAGCAGTACTTC. It codes for CASSSPAGYQSYEQYF. The variable domain in full, completed from reference TRBV28 and TRBJ2-7, reads DVKVTQSSRYLVKRTGEKVFLECVQDMDHENMFWYRQDPGLGLRLIYFSYDVKMKEKGDIPEGYSVSREKKERFSLILESASTNQTSMYLCASSSPAGYQSYEQYFGPGTRLTVT.

This chain connects TRBV5-4 to TRBJ2-6; D gene uncertain. This CDR3 spans 16 amino acids. Between the trimmed V and J ends, which lost 0 bases and 0 bases, there was a span of 7 bases. Germline V lookup: CDR1 SGHNT, CDR2 YYREEE (reference sequence). CDR3 coding DNA: TGTGCCAGCAGCTTGGGCCTAAGCTCTGGGGCCAACGTCCTGACTTTC. Protein sequence: CASSLGLSSGANVLTF.

This chain uses TRBV7-6 with TRBJ1-1; D might be TRBD1 (5 bases). V lost 3 bases to trimming and J lost 1 base, with 9 bases between them. Germline V gives CDR1 SGHVS, CDR2 FNYEAQ. This CDR3 comprises 14 residues. The CDR3 region has the DNA TGTGCCAGCAGCTTCAACAGGCAGAACACTGAAGCTTTCTTT. Its translation: CASSFNRQNTEAFF.

This chain uses TRBV9 with TRBJ1-1, with 12 bases matching TRBD1. The V and J ends lost 3 bases and 3 bases, in that order; junction bases with no gene match: 15. The CDR3 totals 19 residues. The germline gives CDR1 SGDLS, CDR2 YYNGEE. The CDR3 nucleotides read TGTGCCAGCAGCGGTGTTGGGCCGGGACAGGGGGCTCGTTACACTGAAGCTTTCTTT. It specifies CASSGVGPGQGARYTEAFF.